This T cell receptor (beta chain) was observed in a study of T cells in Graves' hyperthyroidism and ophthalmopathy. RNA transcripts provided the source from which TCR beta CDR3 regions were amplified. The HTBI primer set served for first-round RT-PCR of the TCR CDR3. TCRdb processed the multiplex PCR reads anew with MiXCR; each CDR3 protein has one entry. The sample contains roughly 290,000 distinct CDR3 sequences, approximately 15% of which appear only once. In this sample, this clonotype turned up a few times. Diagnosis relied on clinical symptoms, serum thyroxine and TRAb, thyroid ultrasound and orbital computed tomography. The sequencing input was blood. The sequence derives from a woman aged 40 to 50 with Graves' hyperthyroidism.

The CDR3 sequence: CASSRTLQETQYF. The CDR3 DNA reads as TGTGCCAGTAGTAGGACACTCCAAGAGACCCAGTACTTC. The chain carries TRBV19 and TRBJ2-5, with TRBD1 as a possible D gene (5 bases). Germline V gene lookup returns CDR1 LNHDA and CDR2 SQIVND (reference sequence). The CDR3 spans 13 residues. Trimming took 4 bases from V and 1 from J, leaving 7 bases between them.